These T cell receptor beta chains were read from a single sample in a study of blood T cell repertoires in COVID-19. The assay was immunoSEQ multiplex PCR, and TCRdb's table has in-frame clones only and misses some. The sample shows fewer than 250,000 clones, around 84% of them seen only once. The specimen sequenced was PBMCs or T cells enriched from blood (not recorded which). Receptors were obtained from a woman aged 25 to 39 who had been exposed to COVID-19. The CDR3 runs from the conserved cysteine through the conserved F or W. Each record gives: CDR3 protein, CDR3 DNA, V gene, clone size, D gene, J gene, CDR3 length. The D gene is left open where the match is weak. Clone size is not always given. Where it is, it says once, few, many or a class for expanded clones.

CASGAWGRYGYTF | TGTGCTAGTGGGGCGTGGGGGAGGTATGGCTACACCTTC | TRBV12-5 | - | - | TRBJ1-2 | 13
CASSPQGPFQPQHF | TGTGCCAGCAGCCCTCAGGGCCCCTTTCAGCCCCAGCATTTT | TRBV11-2 | - | - | TRBJ1-5 | 14
CASVQGSVQPQHF | TGTGCCAGCGTACAGGGTTCGGTGCAGCCCCAGCATTTT | TRBV2 | few | - | TRBJ1-5 | 13
CASSLEGGTEYEQYF | TGTGCCAGCAGCTTAGAGGGGGGTACGGAATACGAGCAGTACTTC | TRBV11-2 | - | - | TRBJ2-7 | 15
CASSANPLGGLGETQYF | TGTGCCAGCAGCGCAAACCCTTTGGGGGGGCTCGGGGAGACCCAGTACTTC | TRBV9 | - | - | TRBJ2-5 | 17
CASSPGTGGISGEQYF | TGTGCCAGCTCACCAGGGACAGGGGGAATTTCCGGCGAGCAGTACTTC | TRBV18 | once | TRBD1 | TRBJ2-7 | 16
CSVVLRVWDYEQYF | TGCAGCGTTGTGCTCAGGGTATGGGACTACGAGCAGTACTTC | TRBV29-1 | - | - | TRBJ2-7 | 14
CASSYSDRGNTIYF | TGTGCCAGCAGTTACTCGGACAGGGGAAACACCATATATTTT | TRBV6-5 | - | TRBD1 | TRBJ1-3 | 14
CASSLDDRTGRSPLHF | TGTGCCAGCAGCTTAGATGATCGGACAGGGCGTTCACCCCTCCACTTT | TRBV11-2 | - | TRBD1 | TRBJ1-6 | 16
CASSLAGFEQFF | TGTGCCAGCAGTTTAGCGGGGTTTGAGCAGTTCTTC | TRBV2 | - | TRBD2 | TRBJ2-1 | 12
CASSPSGDIEIF | TGTGCCAGCAGCCCCTCTGGGGACATTGAAATCTTC | TRBV7-9 | - | - | TRBJ2-7 | 12
CASSDLVVDNEQFF | TGTGCCAGCAGTGATTTAGTCGTCGACAATGAGCAGTTCTTC | TRBV2 | - | - | TRBJ2-1 | 14
CASSLDRAEGYTF | TGTGCCAGCAGCCTGGACAGGGCGGAAGGCTACACCTTC | TRBV11-3 | - | TRBD1 | TRBJ1-2 | 13
CASSGDREPTEAFF | TGTGCCAGCAGCGGGGACAGGGAGCCCACTGAAGCTTTCTTT | TRBV5-6 | - | TRBD1 | TRBJ1-1 | 14
CASSQDISDYEQYF | TGCGCCAGCAGCCAAGATATTAGCGACTACGAGCAGTACTTC | TRBV4-1 | - | - | TRBJ2-7 | 14
CSVALRHTEAFF | TGCAGCGTTGCGCTGCGGCACACTGAAGCTTTCTTT | TRBV29-1 | - | - | TRBJ1-1 | 12
CASRLPGMGTEAFF | TGTGCCAGTAGACTCCCAGGGATGGGGACTGAAGCTTTCTTT | TRBV19 | - | - | TRBJ1-1 | 14
CASSFMGAVSYNEQFF | TGTGCCAGCAGTTTTATGGGGGCTGTATCCTACAATGAGCAGTTCTTC | TRBV27 | - | - | TRBJ2-1 | 16
CASSHGGTGAYEQYF | TGTGCCAGCAGCCACGGTGGGACAGGTGCCTACGAGCAGTACTTC | TRBV7-2 | - | TRBD1 | TRBJ2-7 | 15
CASSDVIGGGSYNEQFF | TGCGCCAGCAGTGATGTCATCGGCGGGGGTTCCTACAATGAGCAGTTCTTC | TRBV10-2 | - | TRBD2 | TRBJ2-1 | 17
CASQPGQGTPSLLEQYF | TGTGCCAGCCAACCGGGACAGGGGACTCCTTCCCTACTCGAGCAGTACTTC | TRBV18 | once | TRBD1 | TRBJ2-7 | 17
CASSPRGLAFDEQYF | TGTGCCAGCAGTCCCCGGGGACTAGCCTTCGACGAGCAGTACTTC | TRBV6-5 | once | TRBD2 | TRBJ2-7 | 15
CASSIVLATSGYGYTF | TGTGCCAGTAGTATCGTCTTAGCGACTTCGGGCTATGGCTACACCTTC | TRBV19 | - | - | TRBJ1-2 | 16
CASSIDWERVSNNEQFF | TGTGCCAGTAGTATAGATTGGGAGAGGGTCTCAAACAATGAGCAGTTCTTC | TRBV19 | - | - | TRBJ2-1 | 17
CASSGQAGGYTF | TGTGCCAGCAGTGGGCAGGCAGGAGGCTACACCTTC | TRBV6-1 | once | - | TRBJ1-2 | 12
CASHDSGNEKLFF | TGCGCCAGCCATGATTCCGGGAATGAAAAACTGTTTTTT | TRBV5-1 | - | - | TRBJ1-4 | 13
CAAASGVGETQYF | TGTGCCGCGGCTTCGGGGGTCGGGGAGACCCAGTACTTC | TRBV5-6 | - | - | TRBJ2-5 | 13
CASSPEFYNEQFF | TGTGCCAGCAGCCCCGAGTTCTACAATGAGCAGTTCTTC | TRBV14 | - | - | TRBJ2-1 | 13
CASSLEAGATEAFF | TGCGCCAGCAGCTTGGAGGCAGGGGCCACTGAAGCTTTCTTT | TRBV5-1 | few | - | TRBJ1-1 | 14
CASSPSTGMYTEAFF | TGTGCCAGCAGCCCTAGTACAGGGATGTACACTGAAGCTTTCTTT | TRBV9 | - | - | TRBJ1-1 | 15
CASSPTGVEGKLFF | TGTGCCAGCAGTCCGACAGGGGTCGAGGGAAAACTGTTTTTT | TRBV11-2 | few | TRBD1 | TRBJ1-4 | 14
CASSLAFTGGGAGYGYTF | TGTGCCAGCAGCTTAGCGTTCACGGGGGGGGGCGCAGGCTATGGCTACACCTTC | TRBV7-2 | - | - | TRBJ1-2 | 18
CASSFEGVSEQYF | TGTGCCAGCAGTTTTGAGGGGGTTAGCGAGCAGTACTTC | TRBV12-3/TRBV12-4 | - | - | TRBJ2-7 | 13
CASSLHRGPNQPQHF | TGTGCCAGCAGCTTACACAGGGGTCCCAATCAGCCCCAGCATTTT | TRBV7-2 | few | TRBD1 | TRBJ1-5 | 15
CASSLGLSKRNTIYF | TGCGCCAGCAGCTTGGGACTTTCCAAGAGAAACACCATATATTTT | TRBV5-1 | - | - | TRBJ1-3 | 15
CASSPRTVNYGYTF | TGTGCCAGTAGTCCGCGGACAGTAAACTATGGCTACACCTTC | TRBV19 | once | - | TRBJ1-2 | 14
CASITDRARYGYTF | TGTGCCAGCATCACGGACAGGGCTCGTTATGGCTACACCTTC | TRBV6-6 | - | TRBD1 | TRBJ1-2 | 14
CASSRGAYEQFF | TGTGCCAGTAGCCGGGGGGCCTATGAGCAGTTCTTC | TRBV19 | once | - | TRBJ2-1 | 12
CASIFTGGDRNEQFF | TGCGCCAGCATATTTACAGGGGGTGATCGGAATGAGCAGTTCTTC | TRBV5-1 | - | TRBD1 | TRBJ2-1 | 15
CATSVRGQGINEQFF | TGTGCCACCAGTGTAAGGGGGCAAGGGATCAATGAGCAGTTCTTC | TRBV24-1 | - | TRBD1 | TRBJ2-1 | 15
CASSQVGGADLVEQFF | TGTGCCAGCAGCCAAGTGGGTGGGGCCGACTTGGTTGAGCAGTTCTTC | TRBV14 | once | - | TRBJ2-1 | 16
CASSWALNTGELFF | TGTGCCAGCAGTTGGGCCTTAAACACCGGGGAGCTGTTTTTT | TRBV6-2/TRBV6-3 | few | - | TRBJ2-2 | 14
CASSVPGTGGGYTF | TGTGCCAGCAGTGTACCCGGGACAGGGGGTGGCTACACCTTC | TRBV2 | - | TRBD1 | TRBJ1-2 | 14
CASSIGNGLVQGSGQYF | TGTGCCAGTAGTATCGGAAACGGGCTTGTCCAGGGTTCTGGGCAGTACTTC | TRBV19 | once | - | TRBJ2-7 | 17
CASSQDTGTEPQHF | TGTGCCAGCAGCCAAGATACAGGGACGGAGCCCCAGCATTTT | TRBV3-1/TRBV3-2 | few | - | TRBJ1-5 | 14
CASSLELAGGTDTQYF | TGCGCCAGCAGCTTGGAGCTAGCGGGGGGCACAGATACGCAGTATTTT | TRBV5-1 | - | TRBD2 | TRBJ2-3 | 16
CATSTGGRNTEAFF | TGTGCCACCAGCACCGGCGGGCGGAACACTGAAGCTTTCTTT | TRBV15 | - | - | TRBJ1-1 | 14
CASSAWTGDNQPQHF | TGTGCCAGCAGTGCGTGGACAGGGGACAATCAGCCCCAGCATTTT | TRBV6-6 | - | TRBD1 | TRBJ1-5 | 15
CASSFTPGQGEQYF | TGTGCCAGCAGTTTTACTCCGGGACAGGGTGAGCAGTACTTC | TRBV6-2/TRBV6-3 | once | TRBD1 | TRBJ2-7 | 14
CASSYSMAGPNYGYTF | TGTGCCAGCAGTTACTCGATGGCAGGTCCCAACTATGGCTACACCTTC | TRBV6-5 | once | - | TRBJ1-2 | 16
CASSLPGTDGQYF | TGTGCCAGCAGCTTACCTGGGACAGACGGGCAGTACTTC | TRBV5-6 | few | TRBD1 | TRBJ2-7 | 13
CASSGAGVGQPQHF | TGTGCCAGCAGTGGGGCAGGTGTAGGCCAGCCCCAGCATTTT | TRBV2 | - | - | TRBJ1-5 | 14
CASSSGQGNSPLHF | TGTGCCAGCAGCTCGGGACAGGGGAATTCACCCCTCCACTTT | TRBV11-1 | - | TRBD1 | TRBJ1-6 | 14
CASSSDSFLNTGELFF | TGTGCCAGCAGTTCCGACAGTTTCTTGAACACCGGGGAGCTGTTTTTT | TRBV5-6 | - | - | TRBJ2-2 | 16
CASSPGTGVGEQFF | TGTGCCAGCAGCCCGGGGACGGGGGTTGGTGAGCAGTTCTTC | TRBV5-5 | - | - | TRBJ2-1 | 14